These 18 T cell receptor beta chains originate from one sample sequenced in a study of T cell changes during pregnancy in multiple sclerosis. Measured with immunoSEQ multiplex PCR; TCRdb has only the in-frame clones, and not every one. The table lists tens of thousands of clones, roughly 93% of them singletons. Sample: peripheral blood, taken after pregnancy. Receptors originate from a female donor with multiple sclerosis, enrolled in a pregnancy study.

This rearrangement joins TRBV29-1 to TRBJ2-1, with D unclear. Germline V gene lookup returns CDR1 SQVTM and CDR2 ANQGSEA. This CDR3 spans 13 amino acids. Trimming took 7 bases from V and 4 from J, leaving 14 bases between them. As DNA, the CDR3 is TGCAGCGCCGAAGTAGTGCGGTACAATGAGCAGTTCTTC. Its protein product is CSAEVVRYNEQFF.

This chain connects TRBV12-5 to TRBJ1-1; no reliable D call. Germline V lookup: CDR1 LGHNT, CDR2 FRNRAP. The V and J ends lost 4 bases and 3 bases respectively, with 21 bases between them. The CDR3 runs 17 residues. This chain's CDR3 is CASGSAPWEIGDTEAFF. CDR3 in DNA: TGTGCTAGTGGTTCCGCCCCCTGGGAGATTGGGGACACTGAAGCTTTCTTT.

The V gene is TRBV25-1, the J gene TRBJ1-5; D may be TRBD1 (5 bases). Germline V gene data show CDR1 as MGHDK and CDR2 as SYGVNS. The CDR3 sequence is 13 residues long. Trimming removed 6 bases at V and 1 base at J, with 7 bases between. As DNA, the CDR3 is TGTGCCAGCAGGGAGGGGAGCAATCAGCCCCAGCATTTT. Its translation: CASREGSNQPQHF.

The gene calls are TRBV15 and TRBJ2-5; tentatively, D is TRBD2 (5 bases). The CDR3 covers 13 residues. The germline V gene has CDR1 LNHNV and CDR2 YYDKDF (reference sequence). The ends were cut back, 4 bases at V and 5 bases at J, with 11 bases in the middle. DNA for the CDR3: TGTGCCACCAGCACTAGCTTGCAGGAGACCCAGTACTTC. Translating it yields CATSTSLQETQYF.

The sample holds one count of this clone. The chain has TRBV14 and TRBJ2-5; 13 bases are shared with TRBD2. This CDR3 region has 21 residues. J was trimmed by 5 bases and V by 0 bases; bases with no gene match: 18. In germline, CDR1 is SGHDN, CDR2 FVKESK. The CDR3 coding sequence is TGTGCCAGCAGCCAAGAAAGGCGGGAAGGACTAGCGGGAGTCTCCGGGGAGACCCAGTACTTC. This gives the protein CASSQERREGLAGVSGETQYF.

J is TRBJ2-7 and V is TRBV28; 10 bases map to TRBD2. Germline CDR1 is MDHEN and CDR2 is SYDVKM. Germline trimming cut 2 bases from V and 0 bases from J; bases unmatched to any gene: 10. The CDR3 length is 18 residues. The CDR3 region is CASSLEFSLAGVSYEQYF. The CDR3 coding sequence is TGTGCCAGCAGTTTAGAATTCTCCCTAGCGGGAGTCTCCTACGAGCAGTACTTC.

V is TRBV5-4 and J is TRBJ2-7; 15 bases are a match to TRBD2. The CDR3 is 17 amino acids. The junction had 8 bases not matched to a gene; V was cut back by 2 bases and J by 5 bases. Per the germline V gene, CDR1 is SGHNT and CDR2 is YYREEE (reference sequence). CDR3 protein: CASSFGLAGGPIHEQYF. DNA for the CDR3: TGTGCCAGCAGCTTCGGACTAGCGGGAGGGCCTATCCACGAGCAGTACTTC.

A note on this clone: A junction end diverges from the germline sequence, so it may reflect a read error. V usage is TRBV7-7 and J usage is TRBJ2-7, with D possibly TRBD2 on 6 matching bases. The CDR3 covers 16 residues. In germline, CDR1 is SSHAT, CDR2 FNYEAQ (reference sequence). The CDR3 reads CASSLVPRESSYEQYF. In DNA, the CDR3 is TGTGCTAGCAGCTTAGTCCCACGGGAGAGCTCCTACGAGCAGTACTTC. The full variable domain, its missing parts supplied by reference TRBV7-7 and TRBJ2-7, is GAGVSQSPRYKVTKRGQDVTLRCDPISSHATLYWYQQALGQGPEFLTYFNYEAQPDKSGLPSDRFSAERPEGSISTLTIQRTEQRDSAMYRCASSLVPRESSYEQYFGPGTRLTVT.

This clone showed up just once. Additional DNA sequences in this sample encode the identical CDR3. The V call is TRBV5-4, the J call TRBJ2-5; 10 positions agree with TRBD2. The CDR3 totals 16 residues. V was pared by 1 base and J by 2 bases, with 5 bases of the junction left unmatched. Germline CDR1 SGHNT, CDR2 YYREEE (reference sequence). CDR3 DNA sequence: TGTGCCAGCAGCTTGTGGACTAGCGGACTGCAAGAGACCCAGTACTTC. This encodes CASSLWTSGLQETQYF.

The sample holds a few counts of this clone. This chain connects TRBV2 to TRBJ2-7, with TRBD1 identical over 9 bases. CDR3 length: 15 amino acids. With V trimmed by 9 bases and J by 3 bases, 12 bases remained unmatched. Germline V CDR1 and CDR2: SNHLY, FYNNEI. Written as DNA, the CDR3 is TGTGCCAGTAGACACAGGGGGCCTTCGGACTACGAGCAGTACTTC. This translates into CASRHRGPSDYEQYF. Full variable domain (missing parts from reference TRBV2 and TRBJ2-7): EPEVTQTPSHQVTQMGQEVILRCVPISNHLYFYWYRQILGQKVEFLVSFYNNEISEKSEIFDDQFSVERPDGSNFTLKIRSTKLEDSAMYFCASRHRGPSDYEQYFGPGTRLTVT.

CDR3 amino acids: CASSSGTGLSSTTQETQYF. The CDR3 DNA follows: TGCGCCAGCAGCTCGGGGACAGGGCTTTCTAGTACTACCCAAGAGACCCAGTACTTC. V usage is TRBV5-1 and J usage is TRBJ2-5; 9 bases align to TRBD1. V shed 3 bases and J 1 base; nucleotides not matched to a gene: 16. Germline CDR1 is SGHRS and CDR2 is YFSETQ. The CDR3 totals 19 residues.

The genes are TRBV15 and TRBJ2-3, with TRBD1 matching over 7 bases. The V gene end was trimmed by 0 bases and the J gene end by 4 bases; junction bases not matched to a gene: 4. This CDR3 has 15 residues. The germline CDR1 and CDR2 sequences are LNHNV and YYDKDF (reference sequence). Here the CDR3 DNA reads TGTGCCACCAGCAGAGAAGGGGGCGGCTCAGATACGCAGTATTTT. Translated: CATSREGGGSDTQYF.

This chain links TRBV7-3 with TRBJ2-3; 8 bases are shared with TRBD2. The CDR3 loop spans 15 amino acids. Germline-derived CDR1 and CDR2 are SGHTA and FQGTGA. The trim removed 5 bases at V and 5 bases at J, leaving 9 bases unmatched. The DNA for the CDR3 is TGTGCCAGCAGCCGAAGCGCGGGAGGTATAGATACGCAGTATTTT. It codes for CASSRSAGGIDTQYF.

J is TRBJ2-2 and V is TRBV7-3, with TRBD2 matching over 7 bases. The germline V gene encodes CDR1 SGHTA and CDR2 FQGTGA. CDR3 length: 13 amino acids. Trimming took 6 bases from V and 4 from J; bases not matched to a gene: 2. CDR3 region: CASRAGATGELFF. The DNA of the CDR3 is TGTGCCAGCAGGGCGGGAGCCACCGGGGAGCTGTTTTTT.

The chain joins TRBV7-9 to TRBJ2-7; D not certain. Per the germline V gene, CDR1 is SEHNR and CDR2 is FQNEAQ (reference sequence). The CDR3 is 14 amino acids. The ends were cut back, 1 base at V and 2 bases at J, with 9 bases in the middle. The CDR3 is CASSLGAGPYEQYF. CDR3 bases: TGTGCCAGCAGCTTAGGGGCTGGTCCCTACGAGCAGTACTTC.

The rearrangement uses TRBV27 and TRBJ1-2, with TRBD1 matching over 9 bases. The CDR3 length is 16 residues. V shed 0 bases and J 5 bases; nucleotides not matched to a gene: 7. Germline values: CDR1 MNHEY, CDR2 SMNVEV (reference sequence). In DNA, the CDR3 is TGTGCCAGCAGTTTATCGGGACAGGGTCCCCCTTATGGCTACACCTTC. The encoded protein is CASSLSGQGPPYGYTF.

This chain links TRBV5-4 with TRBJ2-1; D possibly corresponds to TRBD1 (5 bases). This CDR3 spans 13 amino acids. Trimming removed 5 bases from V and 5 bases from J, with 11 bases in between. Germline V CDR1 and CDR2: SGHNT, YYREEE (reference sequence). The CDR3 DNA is TGTGCCAGCAGACAGGACGGTGACAATGAGCAGTTCTTC. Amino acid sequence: CASRQDGDNEQFF.

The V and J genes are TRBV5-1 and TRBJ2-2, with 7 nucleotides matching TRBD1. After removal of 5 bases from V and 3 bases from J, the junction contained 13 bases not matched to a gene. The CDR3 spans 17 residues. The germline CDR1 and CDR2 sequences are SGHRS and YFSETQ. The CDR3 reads CASSWGLYRGDTGELFF. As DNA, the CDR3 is TGCGCCAGCAGTTGGGGTTTATACAGGGGCGACACCGGGGAGCTGTTTTTT. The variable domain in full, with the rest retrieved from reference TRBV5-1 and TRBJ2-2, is KAGVTQTPRYLIKTRGQQVTLSCSPISGHRSVSWYQQTPGQGLQFLFEYFSETQRNKGNFPGRFSGRQFSNSRSEMNVSTLELGDSALYLCASSWGLYRGDTGELFFGEGSRLTVL.